The clone carrying this T cell receptor beta chain was counted at least ten times. Its antigen is unidentified. From the PCR reads, TCRdb called clonotypes with MiXCR, one entry per CDR3 protein. This sample has 9,500 to 15,000 distinct CDR3 sequences, with under 20% found just once. The junction had 10 bases not matched to a gene; V was cut back by 6 bases and J by 6 bases. The CDR3 is made up of 14 amino acids. Germline CDR1 is SGHKS and CDR2 is YYEKEE (reference sequence). The data are from a study of molecular identifiers for immune sequencing clone quantification. Points from the study as a whole: Effector cells kept over 97% of their molecules in clones above 20 RNA copies, while naive cells kept under 1% there.

The chain uses TRBV5-5 and TRBJ1-1; 8 positions agree with TRBD1. The sequenced material came from naive CD8+ T cells from blood, with Jurkat cell RNA spiked in. Subset given: FACS-sorted CD8+CD4-CCR7+CD45RA+ naive T cells. The TCR was taken from a human donor in good health. Some libraries in this study had Jurkat cell RNA spiked in. CDR3 protein: CASTRGQVTPEAFF. The CDR3 region has the DNA TGTGCCAGCACCCGGGGACAGGTTACCCCTGAAGCTTTCTTT.